This TCR beta chain comes out of a study of blood T cells in healthy people across ages. Study at large: Per two T cells, template switching captured roughly one barcoded beta molecule.

In the case of this clonotype: What it binds is not known.

A J-beta primer mix and a sample-barcoded 5' primer were used in a second PCR of about 7 to 12 cycles. TCRdb redid the calling of the 5' RACE reads with MiXCR, one entry per CDR3 protein. In the table there are more than 1 million distinct CDR3 sequences, around 45% of which are singletons. Study-wide findings and caveats: It was not possible, with unsorted PBMCs, to conclusively compare naive and antigen-experienced cells. Donor CMV infection status was unknown, possibly confounding age-related changes in expanded clonotypes. Long-lived donors carried more naive CD4+ cells and greater diversity than aged donors.

Losses at the gene ends were 2 bases for V and 0 bases for J; bases not matched to a gene: 10. The CDR3 totals 18 residues. Germline V gives CDR1 MGHDK, CDR2 SYGVNS. The J gene is TRBJ2-1, the V gene TRBV25-1; 7 nucleotides line up with TRBD1. Sequenced material: blood. This TCR was recovered from a woman aged 55-69 years in good health. CDR3 region: CASSEQGGEWDSYNEQFF. Written as DNA, the CDR3 is TGTGCCAGCAGTGAACAAGGGGGCGAATGGGACTCCTACAATGAGCAGTTCTTC.